The 18 T cell receptor beta chains given below trace back to one sample, sequenced in a study of T cells in women clearing cervical HPV infection (dated by TCRdb to the late 2010s). Libraries were made using the immunoSEQ multiplex PCR assay. TCRdb's version of the immuneACCESS table is confined to in-frame rearrangements and falls short of the full clone set. An unresolved V gene accounts for under half of the shortfall where checked; the remainder is of unknown origin. This sample's clone table shows 12,000 or so clones. Of the sample, approximately 20% falls within the top ten clones. Sequencing used blood buffy coat. The receptors originated from a woman aged 18 to 75 with a cervical HPV16 infection that either progressed to CIN3+ or cleared (not recorded which).

CDR3 sequence: CSAPSGHEQFF. The sequenced CDR3 bases are TGCAGTGCGCCTAGCGGCCATGAG. The chain employs TRBV20-1 and TRBJ2-1; 7 bases align to TRBD2. Read data end 3 residues before the CDR3 end; the end is taken from the germline J gene. The V and J ends lost 6 bases and 8 bases, in that order; junction bases with no gene match: 4. The CDR3 sequence is 11 residues long. From germline, CDR1 is DFQATT and CDR2 SNEGSKA (reference sequence).

Here the CDR3 reads CASSLAQGVHEQYF. The DNA read from the CDR3 is TGCGCCAGCAGCTTGGCACAGGGGGTACACGAG. V gene TRBV5-1 combines with J gene TRBJ2-7; TRBD1 matches 8 bases. The CDR3 is cut off 3 residues early in the read; its end comes from the germline J gene. Germline CDR1 and CDR2: SGHRS and YFSETQ. The CDR3 loop spans 14 amino acids. J was trimmed by 5 bases and V by 0 bases; bases with no gene match: 4.

Remarks on this clone: The read ends 3 residues before the CDR3 terminus; that terminus is restored from the germline J gene. V and J are TRBV18 and TRBJ2-7, with TRBD1 as a possible D gene (6 bases). The V end was cut by 3 bases, the J end by 1 base, with 13 bases between. The CDR3 spans 15 residues. In germline, CDR1 is KGHSH, CDR2 LQKENI. The chain's CDR3 is CASSPGARRSYEQYF. The part of the CDR3 DNA that was read is TGTGCCAGCTCACCGGGGGCAAGGCGATCCTACGAG.

Comments on this clone: From the germline J gene comes the end of the CDR3, since the read stops 3 residues before it. The chain carries TRBV28 and TRBJ2-7, with TRBD2 matching 8 bases. V gave up 7 bases and J gave up 0 bases; unmatched junction bases: 14. This CDR3 contains 17 residues. Looked up from germline, CDR1 is MDHEN and CDR2 is SYDVKM. The CDR3 is CASTAKLVAGSSYEQYF. The part of the CDR3 DNA that was read is TGTGCCAGCACCGCCAAACTGGTAGCGGGGAGCTCCTACGAG.

Regarding this clone: The CDR3 end falls 3 residues outside the read, so it is completed with the germline J gene. The chain is built from TRBV20-1 and TRBJ1-5; 7 positions match TRBD1. This CDR3 is 14 amino acids long. The V segment lost 3 bases and the J segment 0 bases; nucleotides outside the gene matches: 2. Germline-derived CDR1 and CDR2 are DFQATT and SNEGSKA (reference sequence). The part of the CDR3 DNA that was read is TGCAGTGCTAGTCAGGGGGGTAGCAATCAGCCC. Translated: CSASQGGSNQP. The full CDR3 protein reads CSASQGGSNQPQHF.

As for this clone: The sequence runs out 3 residues before the end of the CDR3; the remainder is reconstructed from the germline J gene. V usage is TRBV5-1 and J usage is TRBJ2-7; 7 nucleotides line up with TRBD1. Germline values: CDR1 SGHRS, CDR2 YFSETQ. Unmatched junction bases numbered 6, after V lost 5 bases and J lost 4 bases. This CDR3 comprises 13 residues. CDR3 loop: CASSGDRAYEQYF. The sequenced CDR3 bases are TGCGCCAGCAGTGGCGACAGGGCGTACGAG.

Comment on this clone: Read sequence stops 3 residues before the CDR3 end, and the germline J gene provides the missing end. V gene TRBV11-3 combines with J gene TRBJ2-1; 11 positions match TRBD2. Germline lookup yields CDR1 SGHNT and CDR2 YENEEA. Trimming at V came to 1 base and at J to 8 bases, leaving 4 bases not matched to a gene. This CDR3 has 15 amino acids. Partial CDR3 DNA: TGTGCCAGCAGCTTAGGCCGACTAGCGGGGCATGAG. This encodes CASSLGRLAGHE. The whole CDR3 sequence is CASSLGRLAGHEQFF.

In regard to this clone: The read gets to within 3 residues of the CDR3 end, and the germline J gene fills in the rest. The J gene is TRBJ2-3, the V gene TRBV12-3 or TRBV12-4, with 9 bases aligning to TRBD1. The CDR3 loop spans 15 amino acids. Germline trimming cut 3 bases from V and 4 bases from J; bases unmatched to any gene: 5. The CDR3 loop is CASSLGTGRSDTQYF. Partial CDR3 DNA: TGTGCCAGCAGTTTGGGGACAGGGCGATCAGATACG.

Points on this clone: The CDR3 extends 3 residues past the end of the read, so its final part is completed from the germline J gene. The V gene is TRBV7-8, the J gene TRBJ2-2, with 7 bases aligning to TRBD1. J gave up 6 bases and V 5 bases, and 6 bases lay outside the gene matches. The germline CDR1 and CDR2 sequences are SGHVS and FQNEAQ. The CDR3 consists of 14 residues. The sequenced CDR3 bases are TGTGCCAGCAGCCAAACAGGGGTGTCCGGGGAG. Translated, it gives CASSQTGVSGE. Given in full, the CDR3 is CASSQTGVSGELFF.

On this clone itself: The read ends 3 residues shy of where the CDR3 ends; the end is completed using the germline J gene. The chain employs TRBV10-3 and TRBJ1-1; 8 bases map to TRBD1. Germline V gene sequence: CDR1 ENHRY, CDR2 SYGVKD. The CDR3 totals 14 residues. The V segment lost 7 bases and the J segment 3 bases; nucleotides outside the gene matches: 7. This CDR3 is CAITSDRVYTEAFF. CDR3 DNA, as far as it was read: TGTGCCATCACCTCGGACAGGGTTTACACTGAA.

Details on this clone: The read ends 3 residues early relative to the CDR3; the germline J gene fills the gap. J is TRBJ2-7 and V is TRBV2; D gene ambiguous. V was pared by 6 bases and J by 3 bases, with 6 bases between. The germline V gene has CDR1 SNHLY and CDR2 FYNNEI. The CDR3 loop spans 11 amino acids. CDR3 DNA (partial): TGTGCCAGCAGCCTAAACTACGAG. It translates to CASSLNYE. The entire CDR3 protein reads CASSLNYEQYF.

Turning to this clone: The sequenced fragment ends 3 residues before the CDR3 boundary, so the rest is inferred from the germline J gene. The genes are TRBV5-1 and TRBJ1-2; 7 nucleotides agree with TRBD1. This CDR3 contains 12 residues. Germline lookup yields CDR1 SGHRS and CDR2 YFSETQ. The CDR3 bases that were read are TGCGCCAGCAGCTTCACAGGGGACGGC. This encodes CASSFTGDG. In full, the CDR3 reads CASSFTGDGYTF.

Measured by frequency, this clone is medium-sized. Partial CDR3 DNA: TGTGCCACCCGGGACTCCTCAGGCGAG. Residues: CATRDSSGE. The full CDR3 protein reads CATRDSSGEQYF. The chain joins TRBV7-9 to TRBJ2-7; possible D gene TRBD2, 6 bases. Coverage ceases 3 residues before the CDR3 finishes, and the germline J gene fills in the end. V was trimmed by 10 bases and J by 6 bases, leaving 16 bases between them. Germline loops: CDR1 SEHNR, CDR2 FQNEAQ (reference sequence). The CDR3 is 12 amino acids. The full variable domain, completed using reference TRBV7-9 and TRBJ2-7, is DTGVSQNPRHKITKRGQNVTFRCDPISEHNRLYWYRQTLGQGPEFLTYFQNEAQLEKSRLLSDRFSAERPKGSFSTLEIQRTEQGDSAMYLCATRDSSGEQYFGPGTRLTVT.

To note about this clone: Read coverage stops 3 residues before the CDR3 terminus; the germline J gene supplies the remainder. V is TRBV10-3 and J is TRBJ2-5; D tentatively fits TRBD1 or TRBD2 (6 bases each). This CDR3 comprises 16 residues. V gave up 3 bases and J gave up 4 bases, with 18 bases separating them. Germline CDR1 and CDR2: ENHRY and SYGVKD. CDR3 DNA (partial): TGTGCCATCAGTGATCCCAATACAGGGAGGTCAGAGACC. It specifies CAISDPNTGRSET. From start to end, the CDR3 is CAISDPNTGRSETQYF.

As to this clone: The observed sequence ends 3 residues before the CDR3 terminus, with the missing tail filled in from the germline J gene. The J gene is TRBJ1-2, the V gene TRBV6-1; no clear D. Looked up from germline, CDR1 is MNHNS and CDR2 is SASEGT. Deletions cut 0 bases from V and 4 bases from J, with 6 bases between. This CDR3 comprises 13 residues. CDR3 residues: CASSEARGYGYTF. CDR3 DNA (partial): TGTGCCAGCAGTGAAGCCCGGGGCTATGGC.

Remarks on this clone: The read terminates 3 residues ahead of where the CDR3 ends, so the germline J gene completes it. This sequence joins TRBV7-2 and TRBJ2-7; 8 positions agree with TRBD2. Germline V lookup: CDR1 SGHTA, CDR2 FQGNSA. The J segment lost 0 bases and the V segment lost 8 bases, leaving 3 bases of the junction unmatched. The CDR3 is 13 amino acids. Partial CDR3 DNA: TGTGCCAGCCAGCGGGGGAGCTCCTACGAG. It encodes CASQRGSSYE. The whole CDR3 region reads CASQRGSSYEQYF.

Turning to this clone: With the read ending 3 residues before the CDR3 end, the germline J gene is used to fill in that end. The chain has TRBV28 and TRBJ2-1; 13 positions agree with TRBD2. Unmatched junction bases numbered 7, after V lost 6 bases and J lost 8 bases. Germline CDR1 reads MDHEN; CDR2 reads SYDVKM. CDR3 length equals 15 residues. CDR3 bases read: TGTGCCAGCAGCCAGGGACTAGCGGGGTTATATGAG. Translated, it gives CASSQGLAGLYE. The entire CDR3 reads CASSQGLAGLYEQFF.

Comment on this clone: An end of the junction differs from the germline gene, which may be a read error. CDR3 sequence: CAGSGSRNTIYF. The CDR3 DNA, read in part, is TGTGCCGGCAGTGGAAGCCGAAACACC. This sequence joins TRBV6-1 and TRBJ1-3; no reliable D call. The DNA ends 3 residues before the CDR3 does, and the rest of the CDR3 is filled in from the germline J gene. Germline CDR1 MNHNS, CDR2 SASEGT. CDR3 length: 12 residues.